The 12 T cell receptor beta chains presented below share a single source sample, sequenced in a study of blood T cell repertoires in COVID-19. Sequencing was performed with immunoSEQ multiplex PCR; in TCRdb, only in-frame clones are kept and a portion is missing. Of more than 300,000 clones detected, around 89% appear once; the ten largest clones hold 1.6%. The sequencing input was peripheral blood. The receptor source for this set is a woman aged 25 to 39 with COVID-19, enrolled during active disease.

The chain uses TRBV7-9 and TRBJ1-3; possibly TRBD1 for D (5 bases). Germline V lookup: CDR1 SEHNR, CDR2 FQNEAQ (reference sequence). V lost 6 bases and J 0 bases, leaving 9 bases between the germline ends. The CDR3 sequence is 14 residues long. The CDR3 region is CASRQGTSGNTIYF. The CDR3 bases are TGTGCCAGCAGGCAGGGTACCTCTGGAAACACCATATATTTT.

J is TRBJ2-2 and V is TRBV11-3, with a possible D match to TRBD1 (6 bases). CDR1 is SGHNT, CDR2 YENEEA, per germline. The CDR3 runs to 13 residues. V was shortened by 1 base and J by 6 bases, with 6 bases between the two germline ends. The CDR3, as DNA: TGTGCCAGCAGCTTAGGGGGGCCCGGGGAGCTGTTTTTT. This codes for CASSLGGPGELFF.

The chain recombines TRBV30 with TRBJ1-2; TRBD1 is a possible D gene (5 bases). This CDR3 is built from 13 residues. The V end lost 3 bases, the J end lost 3 bases, and 11 bases lay between the germline ends. CDR1 GTSNPN and CDR2 SVGIG come from the germline V gene (reference sequence). CDR3 in amino acids: CAWSFGQDYGYTF. CDR3 bases: TGTGCCTGGAGCTTCGGACAAGACTATGGCTACACCTTC. Full variable domain (outside the CDR3, taken from reference TRBV30 and TRBJ1-2): SQTIHQWPATLVQPVGSPLSLECTVEGTSNPNLYWYRQAAGRGLQLLFYSVGIGQISSEVPQNLSASRPQDRQFILSSKKLLLSDSGFYLCAWSFGQDYGYTFGSGTRLTVV.

The rearrangement uses TRBV5-4 and TRBJ2-1, with D perhaps matching TRBD1 (5 bases). Germline V CDR1 and CDR2: SGHNT, YYREEE (reference sequence). Trimming removed 1 base at V and 9 bases at J, with 17 bases between. The CDR3 runs 15 residues. The CDR3 DNA reads TGTGCCAGCAGCTTGTGGCAGGGAAGGGCGAGTGAGCAGTTCTTC. This codes for CASSLWQGRASEQFF.

The chain uses TRBV10-3 and TRBJ1-2; D is unclear. The CDR3 covers 14 residues. V lost 2 bases and J lost 2, with 9 bases in between. Germline CDR1 reads ENHRY; CDR2 reads SYGVKD. CDR3: CAISEGERNYGYTF. CDR3 nucleotides: TGTGCCATCAGTGAGGGGGAGAGGAACTATGGCTACACCTTC.

This clone occurred a few times. The V and J genes are TRBV5-1 and TRBJ1-1; TRBD1 agrees at 8 bases. V shed 4 bases and J 6 bases; nucleotides not matched to a gene: 11. This CDR3 has 15 residues. Germline CDR1 reads SGHRS; CDR2 reads YFSETQ. The CDR3 loop is CASSVTGGEGAEAFF. Here the CDR3 DNA reads TGCGCCAGCAGCGTTACAGGGGGTGAGGGCGCTGAAGCTTTCTTT.

This rearrangement joins TRBV14 to TRBJ1-1; D unresolved. Germline CDR1 is SGHDN and CDR2 is FVKESK. Trimming removed 5 bases from V and 6 bases from J, with 7 bases in between. The CDR3 has 11 residues. Here the CDR3 reads CASSGASEAFF. The DNA for the CDR3 is TGTGCCAGCAGCGGAGCCTCTGAAGCTTTCTTT. Using reference TRBV14 and TRBJ1-1 for the parts outside the CDR3, the full variable domain is EAGVTQFPSHSVIEKGQTVTLRCDPISGHDNLYWYRRVMGKEIKFLLHFVKESKQDESGMPNNRFLAERTGGTYSTLKVQPAELEDSGVYFCASSGASEAFFGQGTRLTVV.

The rearrangement uses TRBV10-2 and TRBJ1-1; maybe TRBD1 (6 bases). The germline CDR1 and CDR2 sequences are WSHSY and SAAADI. The CDR3 consists of 13 residues. V was shortened by 4 bases and J by 6 bases, with 12 bases between the two germline ends. The CDR3 sequence is CASSGGTFAEAFF. The CDR3 bases are TGCGCCAGCAGTGGGGGGACATTCGCTGAAGCTTTCTTT.

This chain links TRBV11-3 with TRBJ2-1, with D possibly being TRBD2 (6 bases). The CDR3 spans 15 residues. Germline CDR1 reads SGHNT; CDR2 reads YENEEA. V was clipped by 0 bases and J by 5 bases, with 11 bases between them. The CDR3 is CASSLDRGSHNEQFF. For the CDR3, the DNA is TGTGCCAGCAGCTTAGACCGGGGGAGTCACAATGAGCAGTTCTTC.

The rearrangement links TRBV7-8 to TRBJ2-1, with TRBD2 matching 8 bases. The CDR3 runs 16 residues. V was pared by 1 base and J by 5 bases, with 7 bases of the junction left unmatched. Germline lookup yields CDR1 SGHVS and CDR2 FQNEAQ. The CDR3 region has the DNA TGTGCCAGCAGCTTAGTTCGGGGGGGCCCCGACAATGAGCAGTTCTTC. Translating it yields CASSLVRGGPDNEQFF.

The V gene is TRBV6-2 or TRBV6-3, the J gene TRBJ2-2; 8 positions match TRBD1. In germline, CDR1 is MNHEY, CDR2 SVGEGT. The CDR3 has 16 residues. The V and J ends lost 4 bases and 4 bases, in that order; junction bases with no gene match: 8. CDR3 DNA sequence: TGTGCCAGCAGTTTGAGGACAGGGATGACCACCGGGGAGCTGTTTTTT. Translating gives CASSLRTGMTTGELFF.

The chain couples TRBV19 to TRBJ1-2; TRBD1 matches at 8 bases. The CDR3 consists of 16 residues. J was trimmed by 2 bases and V by 5 bases; bases with no gene match: 10. Germline lookup yields CDR1 LNHDA and CDR2 SQIVND (reference sequence). CDR3 loop: CASSAGQGTTNYGYTF. The CDR3 DNA follows: TGTGCCAGTAGTGCCGGACAGGGTACCACCAACTATGGCTACACCTTC.